This TCR beta chain was captured by sequencing in a study of cytomegalovirus exposure and HLA in healthy donors. It was with 60 Vbeta and 13 Jbeta primers that the PCR ran. Profiling relied on immunoSEQ multiplex PCR, and the TCRdb table lists in-frame clones only, not all of them. The sample contains 40,000 or so clones, about 72% of which appear only once. Germline lookup yields CDR1 MNHNY and CDR2 SVGAGI (reference sequence). Between the trimmed V and J ends, which lost 6 bases and 7 bases, there was a span of 18 bases. CDR3 length: 14 residues. The J gene is TRBJ1-2, the V gene TRBV6-6, with TRBD1 as a possible D gene (6 bases). Sequenced sample: PBMCs. The source is a woman aged 25-40 years in good health and CMV-seropositive. The CDR3 protein is CASSTTGGASGYTF. CDR3 bases: TGTGCCAGCAGCACCACGGGGGGGGCGAGTGGCTACACCTTC.